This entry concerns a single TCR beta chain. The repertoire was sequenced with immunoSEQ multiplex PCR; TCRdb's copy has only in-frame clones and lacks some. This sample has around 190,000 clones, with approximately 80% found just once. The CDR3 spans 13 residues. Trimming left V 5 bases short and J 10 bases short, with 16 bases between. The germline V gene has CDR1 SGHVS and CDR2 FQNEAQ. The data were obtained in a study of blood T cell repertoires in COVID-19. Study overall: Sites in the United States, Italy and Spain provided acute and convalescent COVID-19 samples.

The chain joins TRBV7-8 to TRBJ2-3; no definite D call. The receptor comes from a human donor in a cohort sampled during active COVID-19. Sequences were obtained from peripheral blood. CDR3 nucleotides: TGTGCCAGCAGCCGAACCGCCCGGTCGGCGCAGTATTTT. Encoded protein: CASSRTARSAQYF.